These T cell receptor beta chains were read from a single sample in a study of type 1 regulatory T cells. TCRdb itself ran the reads through MiXCR, one entry per CDR3 protein. The table has 80,000 to 100,000 distinct CDR3 sequences, 25% to 40% seen once. The sequencing sample was made of CD4+ T cells, either the whole sample or a sorted fraction (not recorded which). The receptors shown here come from a human donor in good health. Each CDR3 is given with its conserved first and last residue. D genes are given only for firm matches. Clone size is given for some rows only: seen once, a few or many times, or a class if the clone is expanded.

V gene: TRBV2
J gene: TRBJ1-3
D gene: TRBD1
clone size: few
CDR3 DNA: TGTGCCAGCAGTGCGGCACGGACAGGAGCAGTTTTTGGAAACACCATATATTTT
CDR3 protein: CASSAARTGAVFGNTIYF

V gene: TRBV6-5
J gene: TRBJ2-5
D gene: TRBD2
clone size: .
CDR3 DNA: TGTGCCAGCAGTTACGCGGGGGTCCAAGAGACCCAGTACTTC
CDR3 protein: CASSYAGVQETQYF

V gene: TRBV20-1
J gene: TRBJ2-1
D gene: .
clone size: .
CDR3 DNA: TGCAGTGCTAGCCCCAATGAGCAGTTCTTC
CDR3 protein: CSASPNEQFF

V gene: TRBV4-1
J gene: TRBJ2-3
D gene: TRBD2
clone size: few
CDR3 DNA: TGCGCCAGCAGCCAAAGCGGGAGTGATTCAGATACGCAGTATTTT
CDR3 protein: CASSQSGSDSDTQYF

V gene: TRBV18
J gene: TRBJ2-3
D gene: .
clone size: .
CDR3 DNA: TGTGCCAGCTCACCCCCCGGGGGCCGCGCGACAACAGATACGCAGTATTTT
CDR3 protein: CASSPPGGRATTDTQYF

V gene: TRBV12-3/TRBV12-4
J gene: TRBJ2-1
D gene: .
clone size: .
CDR3 DNA: TGTGCCAGCAGCCCGCGACCGGGTGGTGAGCAGTTCTTC
CDR3 protein: CASSPRPGGEQFF

V gene: TRBV3-1
J gene: TRBJ1-1
D gene: .
clone size: few
CDR3 DNA: TGTGCCAGCAGCCATGAGGGAGGGAGCACTGAAGCTTTCTTT
CDR3 protein: CASSHEGGSTEAFF

V gene: TRBV7-2
J gene: TRBJ2-3
D gene: .
clone size: .
CDR3 DNA: TGTGCCAGCAGCTTTCATGCGGGGAACACAGATACGCAGTATTTT
CDR3 protein: CASSFHAGNTDTQYF

V gene: TRBV6-5
J gene: TRBJ2-7
D gene: .
clone size: .
CDR3 DNA: TGTGCCAGCAGTCCCCCAGGGGCCTTAACCTACGAGCAGTACTTC
CDR3 protein: CASSPPGALTYEQYF

V gene: TRBV6-6
J gene: TRBJ2-1
D gene: TRBD2
clone size: .
CDR3 DNA: TGTGCCAGCAGTTACCCCGGGAGGGCCATGAATGAGCAGTTCTTC
CDR3 protein: CASSYPGRAMNEQFF

V gene: TRBV7-2
J gene: TRBJ2-1
D gene: .
clone size: many
CDR3 DNA: TGTGCCAGCAGCCCTAGGACCATACACAATGAGCAGTTCTTC
CDR3 protein: CASSPRTIHNEQFF

V gene: TRBV11-2
J gene: TRBJ2-1
D gene: .
clone size: .
CDR3 DNA: TGTGCCAGCAAGTCCCTTACGGAGAGCTCCTACAATGAGCAGTTCTTC
CDR3 protein: CASKSLTESSYNEQFF

V gene: TRBV6-5
J gene: TRBJ2-3
D gene: TRBD2
clone size: few
CDR3 DNA: TGTGCCAGCAGTTACAGGACTAGCGGGAGTCGGGCAGATACGCAGTATTTT
CDR3 protein: CASSYRTSGSRADTQYF

V gene: TRBV7-3
J gene: TRBJ2-1
D gene: .
clone size: .
CDR3 DNA: TGTGCCAGCAGCAGCAGGGAGAGCTTAGGTTCCTACAATGAGCAGTTCTTC
CDR3 protein: CASSSRESLGSYNEQFF

V gene: TRBV7-9
J gene: TRBJ2-6
D gene: .
clone size: .
CDR3 DNA: TGTGCCAGCAGCCGCGAGTTGGGCGGGGTCGGCTTCTCTGGGGCCAACGTCCTGACTTTC
CDR3 protein: CASSRELGGVGFSGANVLTF

V gene: TRBV3-1
J gene: TRBJ2-7
D gene: TRBD1
clone size: .
CDR3 DNA: TGTGCCAGCAGCAAACCGGGACAGAATAACGAGCAGTACTTC
CDR3 protein: CASSKPGQNNEQYF

V gene: TRBV19
J gene: TRBJ1-5
D gene: TRBD1
clone size: .
CDR3 DNA: TGTGCCAGTAGTACAACAGGGGGCCCATATCAGCCCCAGCATTTT
CDR3 protein: CASSTTGGPYQPQHF

V gene: TRBV7-8
J gene: TRBJ2-4
D gene: .
clone size: .
CDR3 DNA: TGTGCCAGCAGCTTAAAGGGGGGCGACTTTGCCAAAAACATTCAGTACTTC
CDR3 protein: CASSLKGGDFAKNIQYF

V gene: TRBV3-1
J gene: TRBJ2-5
D gene: .
clone size: once
CDR3 DNA: TGTGCCAGCAGCCCAAATCCACCGGGACTCCGAGAGACCCAGTACTTC
CDR3 protein: CASSPNPPGLRETQYF

V gene: TRBV12-3/TRBV12-4
J gene: TRBJ1-6
D gene: TRBD1
clone size: .
CDR3 DNA: TGTGCCAGCACCCTGGGACAGGGCTGGTCACCCCTCCACTTT
CDR3 protein: CASTLGQGWSPLHF

V gene: TRBV6-5
J gene: TRBJ2-7
D gene: TRBD1
clone size: .
CDR3 DNA: TGTGCCGGCAAGAACAGGGGTAGCGTGCAGTACTTC
CDR3 protein: CAGKNRGSVQYF

V gene: TRBV3-1
J gene: TRBJ2-5
D gene: TRBD2
clone size: once
CDR3 DNA: TGTGCCAGCAATCCGGGACTAGCGGTCGCGTACCAAGAGACCCAGTACTTC
CDR3 protein: CASNPGLAVAYQETQYF

V gene: TRBV6-5
J gene: TRBJ2-3
D gene: TRBD2
clone size: .
CDR3 DNA: TGTGCCAGCAGTAGACTAGCGGGTGAGGGAATGGGTACGCAGTATTTT
CDR3 protein: CASSRLAGEGMGTQYF

V gene: TRBV3-1
J gene: TRBJ2-5
D gene: .
clone size: .
CDR3 DNA: TGTGCCAGCAGCCAAGATATTCCAAAAGAGACCCAGTACTTC
CDR3 protein: CASSQDIPKETQYF

V gene: TRBV5-1
J gene: TRBJ2-7
D gene: .
clone size: few
CDR3 DNA: TGCGCCAGCAGCTTGGGGGACGCTAACTACGAGCAGTACTTC
CDR3 protein: CASSLGDANYEQYF

V gene: TRBV4-3
J gene: TRBJ1-1
D gene: .
clone size: .
CDR3 DNA: TGCGCCAGCAGCCCCACCTCGGCTGGGGAAGCTTTCTTT
CDR3 protein: CASSPTSAGEAFF

V gene: TRBV30
J gene: TRBJ2-7
D gene: .
clone size: .
CDR3 DNA: TGTGCCTGGAGGGGGGGCCTAGTCAACGAGCAGTACTTC
CDR3 protein: CAWRGGLVNEQYF

V gene: TRBV19
J gene: TRBJ2-3
D gene: .
clone size: .
CDR3 DNA: TGTGCCAGCCTGGGGTCCGGCTACACAGATACGCAGTATTTT
CDR3 protein: CASLGSGYTDTQYF

V gene: TRBV7-2
J gene: TRBJ1-1
D gene: .
clone size: few
CDR3 DNA: TGTGCCAGCAGCCGCGAACAGGACACTGAAGCTTTCTTT
CDR3 protein: CASSREQDTEAFF

V gene: TRBV29-1
J gene: TRBJ2-5
D gene: .
clone size: .
CDR3 DNA: TGCAGCGTTGAAAGGCAGCAAGAGACCCAGTACTTC
CDR3 protein: CSVERQQETQYF

V gene: TRBV19
J gene: TRBJ2-7
D gene: .
clone size: .
CDR3 DNA: TGTGCCAGTAGTATTCAGCGCTACTACGAGCAGTACTTC
CDR3 protein: CASSIQRYYEQYF

V gene: TRBV7-6
J gene: TRBJ1-5
D gene: .
clone size: few
CDR3 DNA: TGTGCCAGCAGCTTAGGGGGTCCCAATCAGCCCCAGCATTTT
CDR3 protein: CASSLGGPNQPQHF

V gene: TRBV12-3/TRBV12-4
J gene: TRBJ1-6
D gene: TRBD1
clone size: .
CDR3 DNA: TGTGCCAGCAGTTTTGGGACAGGGGTTCGGTCTTCACCCCTCCACTTT
CDR3 protein: CASSFGTGVRSSPLHF

V gene: TRBV20-1
J gene: TRBJ2-7
D gene: .
clone size: .
CDR3 DNA: TGCAGTGCGTCCCGGGACATTCCCCCAAGGTCCTACGAGCAGTACTTC
CDR3 protein: CSASRDIPPRSYEQYF

V gene: TRBV20-1
J gene: TRBJ1-2
D gene: TRBD1
clone size: .
CDR3 DNA: TGCAGTGCCACGCAGGGACAGGGGGTAAACTATGGCTACACCTTC
CDR3 protein: CSATQGQGVNYGYTF

V gene: TRBV6-2/TRBV6-3
J gene: TRBJ2-2
D gene: TRBD2
clone size: .
CDR3 DNA: TGTGCCAGCAGTTTTCTAGCGGGAGTTACCGGGGAGCTGTTTTTT
CDR3 protein: CASSFLAGVTGELFF

V gene: TRBV5-4
J gene: TRBJ2-5
D gene: .
clone size: .
CDR3 DNA: TGTGCCAGTACCACAGGCGAAGGCCAAGAGACCCAGTACTTC
CDR3 protein: CASTTGEGQETQYF

V gene: TRBV7-8
J gene: TRBJ1-1
D gene: TRBD1
clone size: few
CDR3 DNA: TGTGCCAGCAGCTTAGCACCTTGGGACAGGGGTGAAGCTTTCTTT
CDR3 protein: CASSLAPWDRGEAFF

V gene: TRBV12-3/TRBV12-4
J gene: TRBJ2-4
D gene: .
clone size: .
CDR3 DNA: TGTGCCAGCAGCATCCGGGGGGCGAAAAACATTCAGTACTTC
CDR3 protein: CASSIRGAKNIQYF

V gene: TRBV5-1
J gene: TRBJ2-1
D gene: .
clone size: .
CDR3 DNA: TGCGCCAGCAGCACGGACCCGGTATATGAGCAGTTCTTC
CDR3 protein: CASSTDPVYEQFF

V gene: TRBV5-1
J gene: TRBJ2-5
D gene: .
clone size: .
CDR3 DNA: TGCGCCAGCAGCTTACGGGGGATCCAAGAGACCCAGTACTTC
CDR3 protein: CASSLRGIQETQYF

V gene: TRBV7-2
J gene: TRBJ2-5
D gene: .
clone size: few
CDR3 DNA: TGTGCCAGCAGCTTGATGCCCGGTCGGGAGACCCAGTACTTC
CDR3 protein: CASSLMPGRETQYF

V gene: TRBV7-2
J gene: TRBJ1-3
D gene: .
clone size: few
CDR3 DNA: TGTGCCAGCAGCTTACCAGGGGCGGGCGGAAACACCATATATTTT
CDR3 protein: CASSLPGAGGNTIYF

V gene: TRBV28
J gene: TRBJ2-2
D gene: TRBD1
clone size: few
CDR3 DNA: TGTGCCAGCAGTTTAGCCAGGGGGCTTGGCGGGGAGCTGTTTTTT
CDR3 protein: CASSLARGLGGELFF

V gene: TRBV2
J gene: TRBJ1-2
D gene: .
clone size: .
CDR3 DNA: TGTGCCAGCAGTGAGGGCCCCGGGAACTATGGCTACACCTTC
CDR3 protein: CASSEGPGNYGYTF

V gene: TRBV5-4
J gene: TRBJ2-1
D gene: TRBD1
clone size: .
CDR3 DNA: TGTGCCAGCAGCTTGGGGGACAGGGGCCCCTACAATGAGCAGTTCTTC
CDR3 protein: CASSLGDRGPYNEQFF

V gene: TRBV7-8
J gene: TRBJ2-1
D gene: TRBD2
clone size: .
CDR3 DNA: TGTGCCAGCAGGCCACCCGGCGGGAGCGGCAATGAGCAGTTCTTC
CDR3 protein: CASRPPGGSGNEQFF

V gene: TRBV5-5
J gene: TRBJ1-4
D gene: TRBD1
clone size: .
CDR3 DNA: TGTGCCAGCAGCCAACAGGGGACGGGAGAAAAACTGTTTTTT
CDR3 protein: CASSQQGTGEKLFF

V gene: TRBV29-1
J gene: TRBJ2-7
D gene: TRBD2
clone size: many
CDR3 DNA: TGCAGCGTTGAAGGACGCGGGAGCAAGACCCACGAGCAGTACTTC
CDR3 protein: CSVEGRGSKTHEQYF

V gene: TRBV20-1
J gene: TRBJ2-5
D gene: .
clone size: .
CDR3 DNA: TGCAGTGCTAGAACTAGCCATCAAGAGACCCAGTACTTC
CDR3 protein: CSARTSHQETQYF

V gene: TRBV5-1
J gene: TRBJ2-1
D gene: TRBD2
clone size: .
CDR3 DNA: TGCGCCAGCAGCTCCCTCCGGGGGAGCGGGAGCGATGAGCAGTTCTTC
CDR3 protein: CASSSLRGSGSDEQFF

V gene: TRBV28
J gene: TRBJ2-4
D gene: TRBD1
clone size: .
CDR3 DNA: TGTGCCAGCAGTGGGGCCTTTGGACAGGAAGTAAACATTCAGTACTTC
CDR3 protein: CASSGAFGQEVNIQYF

V gene: TRBV29-1
J gene: TRBJ1-1
D gene: .
clone size: .
CDR3 DNA: TGCAGCGTGGGGACCGGGACAAGCACTGAAGCTTTCTTT
CDR3 protein: CSVGTGTSTEAFF

V gene: TRBV7-2
J gene: TRBJ1-1
D gene: .
clone size: .
CDR3 DNA: TGTGCCAGCAGCCAGCTATTGGGAGGGAACACTGAAGCTTTCTTT
CDR3 protein: CASSQLLGGNTEAFF